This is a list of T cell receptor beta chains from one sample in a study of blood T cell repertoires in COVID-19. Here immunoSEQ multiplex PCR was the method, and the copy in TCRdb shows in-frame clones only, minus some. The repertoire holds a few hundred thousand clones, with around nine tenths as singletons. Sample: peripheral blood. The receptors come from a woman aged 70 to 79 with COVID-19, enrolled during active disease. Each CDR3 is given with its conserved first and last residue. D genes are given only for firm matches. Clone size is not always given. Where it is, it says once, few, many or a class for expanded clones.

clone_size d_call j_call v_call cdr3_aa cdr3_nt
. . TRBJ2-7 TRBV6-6 CASSYSGVEQYF TGTGCCAGCAGTTACTCAGGGGTCGAGCAGTACTTC
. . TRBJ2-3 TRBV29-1 CSVAESHSTDTQYF TGCAGCGTTGCGGAGTCTCATAGCACAGATACGCAGTATTTT
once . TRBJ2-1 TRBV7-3 CASSLQDQGDEQFF TGTGCCAGCAGCCTCCAGGACCAAGGGGATGAGCAGTTCTTC
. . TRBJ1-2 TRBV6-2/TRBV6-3 CASSYRSAGYGYTF TGTGCCAGCAGTTACCGGTCAGCAGGCTATGGCTACACCTTC
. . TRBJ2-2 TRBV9 CASSVGVAGTGELFF TGTGCCAGCAGCGTAGGAGTCGCGGGCACCGGGGAGCTGTTTTTT
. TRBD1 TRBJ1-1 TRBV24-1 CATSEGQSEAFF TGTGCCACCAGTGAGGGACAGTCTGAAGCTTTCTTT
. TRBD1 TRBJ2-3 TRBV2 CATQGASTDTQYF TGTGCCACACAGGGGGCAAGTACAGATACGCAGTATTTT
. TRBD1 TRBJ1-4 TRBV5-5 CASSRDRERKLFF TGTGCCAGCAGCCGGGACAGGGAACGAAAACTGTTTTTT
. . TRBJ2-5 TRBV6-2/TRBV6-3 CASSYSWRGQETQYF TGTGCCAGCAGTTACTCGTGGCGGGGCCAAGAGACCCAGTACTTC
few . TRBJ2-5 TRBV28 CASSPIGGQGVQETQYF TGTGCCAGCAGTCCCATTGGGGGGCAGGGGGTCCAAGAGACCCAGTACTTC
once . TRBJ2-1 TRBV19 CASSASPQGIEQFF TGTGCCAGTTCGGCTAGCCCCCAGGGGATTGAGCAGTTCTTC
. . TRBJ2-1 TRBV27 CASREIYNEQFF TGTGCCAGCAGGGAGATATACAATGAGCAGTTCTTC
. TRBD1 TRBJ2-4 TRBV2 CASSETGQGVDKNIQYF TGTGCCAGCAGTGAAACGGGACAGGGGGTCGACAAAAACATTCAGTACTTC
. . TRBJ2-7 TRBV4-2 CASSQDPVNYEQYF TGTGCCAGCAGCCAAGATCCGGTAAACTACGAGCAGTACTTC
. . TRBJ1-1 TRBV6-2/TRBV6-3 CASSRAGSRTEAFF TGTGCCAGCAGCCGCGCAGGGTCCCGGACTGAAGCTTTCTTT
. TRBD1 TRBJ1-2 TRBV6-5 CASRATGGFGYGYTF TGTGCCAGCAGGGCGACAGGGGGATTTGGCTATGGCTACACCTTC
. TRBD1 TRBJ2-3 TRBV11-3 CASGKQGIDTDTQYF TGTGCCAGCGGTAAACAGGGGATCGACACAGATACGCAGTATTTT
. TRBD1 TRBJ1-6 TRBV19 CASSGQGDNSPLHF TGTGCCAGCTCGGGACAGGGGGATAATTCACCCCTCCACTTT
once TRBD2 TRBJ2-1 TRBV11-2 CASRRLAGGPNEQFF TGTGCCAGCAGACGACTAGCGGGAGGGCCTAATGAGCAGTTCTTC
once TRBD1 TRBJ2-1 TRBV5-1 CASSPRTGGLNEQFF TGCGCCAGCAGCCCCCGGACAGGGGGATTAAATGAGCAGTTCTTC
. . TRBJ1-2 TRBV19 CASSPDSNYGYTF TGTGCCAGTAGTCCCGACAGTAACTATGGCTACACCTTC
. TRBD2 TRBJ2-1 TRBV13 CASSSPPLAGGDNEQFF TGTGCCAGCAGCTCCCCTCCCCTAGCGGGAGGGGACAATGAGCAGTTCTTC
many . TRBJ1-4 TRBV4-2 CASSTRDTVNEKLFF TGTGCCAGCAGCACCCGGGACACTGTAAATGAAAAACTGTTTTTT
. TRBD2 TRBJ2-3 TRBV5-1 CASSSGTSDSTDTQYF TGCGCCAGCAGCTCGGGGACTAGCGATAGCACAGATACGCAGTATTTT
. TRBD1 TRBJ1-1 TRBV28 CASRAQGANTEAFF TGTGCCAGCAGGGCCCAGGGGGCGAACACTGAAGCTTTCTTT
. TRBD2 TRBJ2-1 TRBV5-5 CASSLEWGLAGGEQFF TGTGCCAGCAGCTTGGAGTGGGGACTAGCGGGAGGTGAGCAGTTCTTC
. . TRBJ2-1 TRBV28 CASSTAGEQFF TGTGCCAGCAGTACCGCCGGTGAGCAGTTCTTC
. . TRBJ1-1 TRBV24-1 CATSDLQGRSFF TGTGCCACCAGTGATTTGCAGGGGCGATCTTTCTTT
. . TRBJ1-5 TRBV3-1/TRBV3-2 CASSQVLERDPQHF TGTGCCAGCAGCCAAGTTCTGGAGAGGGATCCCCAGCATTTT
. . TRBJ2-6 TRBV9 CASSGFKSSGANVLTF TGTGCCAGCAGCGGATTTAAGAGCTCTGGGGCCAACGTCCTGACTTTC
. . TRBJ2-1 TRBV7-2 CASSLDRSSYNEQFF TGTGCCAGCAGCCTAGACCGGAGCTCCTACAATGAGCAGTTCTTC
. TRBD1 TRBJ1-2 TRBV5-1 CASSLGGQGFFGYTF TGCGCCAGCAGCTTGGGAGGACAGGGATTCTTTGGCTACACCTTC
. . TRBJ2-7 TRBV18 CASSPDQEEQYF TGTGCCAGCTCACCCGACCAGGAAGAGCAGTACTTC
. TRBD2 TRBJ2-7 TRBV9 CASSSFLAGTGEQYF TGTGCCAGCAGCTCCTTTTTAGCGGGAACGGGGGAGCAGTACTTC
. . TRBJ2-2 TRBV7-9 CASSLPPSYLNTGELFF TGTGCCAGCAGCTTACCCCCCAGTTATTTGAACACCGGGGAGCTGTTTTTT
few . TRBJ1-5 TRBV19 CASGSRPRDIPFPQHF TGTGCCAGTGGGAGTAGGCCTAGGGACATCCCCTTTCCCCAGCATTTT
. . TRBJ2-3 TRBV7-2 CASSFIEPTDTQYF TGTGCCAGCAGCTTTATAGAACCCACAGATACGCAGTATTTT
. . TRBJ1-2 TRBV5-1 CASSLWGGQYGYTF TGCGCCAGCAGCTTGTGGGGGGGTCAGTATGGCTACACCTTC
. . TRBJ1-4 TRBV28 CASSSSGVGEKLFF .
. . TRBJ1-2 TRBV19 CASTDAWYGYTF TGTGCCAGTACCGATGCGTGGTATGGTTACACCTTC
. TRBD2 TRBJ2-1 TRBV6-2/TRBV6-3 CASSLPQAGGYNEQFF TGTGCCAGCAGTTTGCCCCAGGCGGGAGGGTACAATGAGCAGTTCTTC
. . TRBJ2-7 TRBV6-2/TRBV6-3 CASSYPLTQGGTYTYEQYF TGTGCCAGCAGTTACCCACTGACCCAAGGCGGAACGTATACCTACGAGCAGTACTTC
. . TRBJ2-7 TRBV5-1 CASSLSDEQYF TGCGCCAGCAGCTTGTCGGACGAGCAGTACTTC
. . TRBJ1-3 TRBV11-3 CASSSLTRMTLGNTIYF TGTGCCAGCAGCTCGCTCACCAGGATGACCCTCGGAAACACCATATATTTT
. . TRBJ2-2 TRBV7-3 CASSPTRTTTNTGELFF TGTGCCAGCAGCCCGACTAGAACTACGACGAACACCGGGGAGCTGTTTTTT
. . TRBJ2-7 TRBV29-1 CSVRREAYEQYF TGCAGCGTTCGGCGGGAAGCTTACGAGCAGTACTTC
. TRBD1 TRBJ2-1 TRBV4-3 CASSQAIRQGQQFF TGCGCCAGCAGCCAAGCTATCCGACAGGGACAGCAGTTCTTC
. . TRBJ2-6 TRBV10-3 CAISDRVGGVLTF TGTGCCATCAGTGATCGAGTTGGTGGCGTCCTGACTTTC